A single sample gave rise to the 26 T cell receptor beta chains below, sequenced in a study of T cell repertoires in cytomegalovirus infection. From the reads, TCRdb called clonotypes with MiXCR, one entry per CDR3 protein. The sample includes 450,000 to 600,000 distinct CDR3 sequences, roughly a third of them seen just once. Their antigens are not known. Sequenced material: cultured PBMCs, taken from culture after CMV antigen stimulation. All receptors derive from a human donor in good health (CMV status not recorded). Some clones in this sample may be carry-over from other donors' samples.

The chain couples TRBV7-6 to TRBJ2-1; tentatively, D is TRBD1 (6 bases). Germline V gene sequence: CDR1 SGHVS, CDR2 FNYEAQ. The CDR3 runs 15 residues. V dropped 0 bases and J dropped 5 bases, with 11 bases sitting between them. In nucleotides, the CDR3 is TGTGCCAGCAGCTTAGCGGTACAGGGCCACAATGAGCAGTTCTTC. Translated: CASSLAVQGHNEQFF.

This clonotype was found once. The chain combines TRBV28 with TRBJ1-1; weak D call: TRBD1 (6 bases). The CDR3 consists of 15 residues. The germline V and J ends were trimmed by 7 bases and 0 bases, with 15 bases remaining between them. Germline V CDR1 and CDR2: MDHEN, SYDVKM. The CDR3 loop is CASTLGGGMNTEAFF. The CDR3 DNA reads TGTGCCAGCACCCTAGGGGGGGGGATGAACACTGAAGCTTTCTTT.

The gene calls are TRBV11-3 and TRBJ2-1, with TRBD1 as a possible D gene (5 bases). This CDR3 has 17 residues. V gave up 0 bases and J gave up 2 bases, with 14 bases separating them. Per the germline V gene, CDR1 is SGHNT and CDR2 is YENEEA. The CDR3 nucleotides read TGTGCCAGCAGCTTAGACACGCGACAGTTCCCCTACAATGAGCAGTTCTTC. Amino acid sequence: CASSLDTRQFPYNEQFF.

The chain recombines TRBV7-3 with TRBJ2-5, with 7 bases aligning to TRBD2. There are 15 residues in the CDR3. The germline V gene encodes CDR1 SGHTA and CDR2 FQGTGA. V shed 0 bases and J 4 bases; nucleotides not matched to a gene: 5. CDR3 region: CASSLTPSGVETQYF. CDR3 DNA sequence: TGTGCCAGCAGCTTAACGCCCAGCGGGGTAGAGACCCAGTACTTC.

The V call is TRBV27, the J call TRBJ2-1; D unclear. Germline loops: CDR1 MNHEY, CDR2 SMNVEV (reference sequence). This CDR3 is 11 amino acids long. V was pared by 7 bases and J by 8 bases, with 9 bases between. CDR3: CASTLKDEQFF. In nucleotides, the CDR3 is TGTGCCAGCACTCTAAAGGATGAGCAGTTCTTC.

This clonotype was counted a few times. This chain links TRBV28 with TRBJ1-4; D uncertain. Germline-derived CDR1 and CDR2 are MDHEN and SYDVKM. The V and J ends lost 10 bases and 8 bases respectively, with 8 bases between them. There are 10 residues in the CDR3. The CDR3 sequence: CATLREKLFF. CDR3 in DNA: TGTGCCACCCTGAGAGAAAAACTGTTTTTT.

This clonotype was counted once. The rearrangement joins TRBV6-6 to TRBJ2-1; the match to TRBD2 covers 8 bases. The V segment lost 6 bases and the J segment 8 bases; nucleotides outside the gene matches: 9. This CDR3 is built from 14 residues. From germline, CDR1 is MNHNY and CDR2 SVGAGI (reference sequence). The CDR3 reads CASRGLGRTDEQFF. CDR3 nucleotides: TGTGCCAGCAGGGGACTAGGGCGAACCGATGAGCAGTTCTTC.

The CDR3 sequence is CASSRQGRHEKLFF. DNA of the CDR3: TGTGCCAGCAGCCGACAGGGGAGACATGAAAAACTGTTTTTT. The chain uses TRBV7-4 and TRBJ1-4; 8 bases match TRBD1. CDR3 length: 14 amino acids. CDR1 is SGHVT and CDR2 is SQSDAQ in the germline V gene. Trimming at V came to 5 bases and at J to 6 bases, leaving 5 bases not matched to a gene. The variable domain in full, completed from reference TRBV7-4 and TRBJ1-4, reads GAGVSQSPRYKVAKRGRDVALRCDSISGHVTLYWYRQTLGQGSEVLTYSQSDAQRDKSGRPSGRFSAERPERSVSTLKIQRTEQGDSAVYLCASSRQGRHEKLFFGSGTQLSVL.

The chain employs TRBV20-1 and TRBJ2-5, with 9 bases identical to TRBD1. Germline CDR1 and CDR2: DFQATT and SNEGSKA (reference sequence). The V gene end was trimmed by 1 base and the J gene end by 4 bases; junction bases not matched to a gene: 7. The CDR3 has 15 amino acids. The CDR3 loop reads CSARVPGTGLETQYF. The CDR3 DNA sequence: TGCAGTGCTAGAGTACCGGGGACAGGGCTAGAGACCCAGTACTTC.

Only one count was recorded for this clonotype. The chain joins TRBV19 to TRBJ1-1; D remains unclear. Trimming pared 3 bases from V and 0 bases from J, leaving 14 bases between. Germline-derived CDR1 and CDR2 are LNHDA and SQIVND (reference sequence). The CDR3 loop spans 16 amino acids. CDR3 DNA: TGTGCCAGTAGTATTATAGGCCGGTTTATGAACACTGAAGCTTTCTTT. It specifies CASSIIGRFMNTEAFF.

This clonotype was detected a few times. This chain links TRBV7-9 with TRBJ1-5, with D unresolved. Germline V lookup: CDR1 SEHNR, CDR2 FQNEAQ (reference sequence). This CDR3 comprises 15 residues. V was shortened by 5 bases and J by 5 bases, with 16 bases between the two germline ends. CDR3 amino acids: CASSLHLGMDQPQHF. In DNA form, the CDR3 reads TGTGCCAGCAGCCTGCACCTGGGGATGGATCAGCCCCAGCATTTT. Based on the CDR3 plus reference TRBV7-9 and TRBJ1-5, the full variable domain is DTGVSQNPRHKITKRGQNVTFRCDPISEHNRLYWYRQTLGQGPEFLTYFQNEAQLEKSRLLSDRFSAERPKGSFSTLEIQRTEQGDSAMYLCASSLHLGMDQPQHFGDGTRLSIL.

V is TRBV9 and J is TRBJ2-7, with D perhaps matching TRBD2 (5 bases). Germline CDR1 SGDLS, CDR2 YYNGEE. Trimming removed 4 bases from V and 6 bases from J, with 14 bases in between. CDR3 size: 13 residues. CDR3 protein: CASSPDYPFEQYF. The CDR3 DNA sequence: TGTGCCAGCAGCCCCGACTATCCCTTCGAGCAGTACTTC.

This clonotype was seen only a few times. The gene calls are TRBV7-2 and TRBJ1-6; TRBD1 aligns across 9 bases. The CDR3 extends over 16 amino acids. Germline V lookup: CDR1 SGHTA, CDR2 FQGNSA. J gave up 11 bases and V 5 bases, and 13 bases lay outside the gene matches. CDR3 DNA: TGTGCCAGCAGCCCTCCCCCTTTGACAGGGGGGACACCCCTCCACTTT. It yields the protein CASSPPPLTGGTPLHF.

The chain has TRBV12-3 or TRBV12-4 and TRBJ1-2; a weak D match, TRBD1 (5 bases). With 0 bases removed from V and 8 bases from J, the gap between germline ends came to 13 bases. This CDR3 has 14 amino acids. This CDR3 reads CASSLALGGKGYTF. In nucleotides, the CDR3 is TGTGCCAGCAGTTTAGCCCTTGGGGGGAAGGGCTACACCTTC.

This clonotype turned up a few times. This chain links TRBV7-9 with TRBJ2-7; D may be TRBD1 (6 bases). With 5 bases removed from V and 4 bases from J, the gap between germline ends came to 9 bases. The germline V gene encodes CDR1 SEHNR and CDR2 FQNEAQ (reference sequence). The CDR3 covers 12 residues. The CDR3 reads CASSGDRYEQYV. In nucleotides, the CDR3 is TGTGCCAGCAGCGGTGACAGGTACGAGCAGTACGTC.

The chain carries TRBV6-2 or TRBV6-3 and TRBJ1-5, with 9 bases lining up with TRBD1. With V trimmed by 4 bases and J by 7 bases, 17 bases remained unmatched. Germline lookup yields CDR1 MNHEY and CDR2 SVGEGT. CDR3 length: 18 amino acids. The CDR3 loop is CASSSGVGQGFGRQPQHF. CDR3 DNA: TGTGCCAGCAGTTCCGGCGTGGGACAGGGATTTGGGAGGCAGCCCCAGCATTTT.

This clonotype was observed at least ten times. CDR3 nucleotide sequence: TGTGCCAGCAGCTTAGTCGGCCAGGCCTCTGGAAACACCATATATTTT. This sequence encodes CASSLVGQASGNTIYF. The chain recombines TRBV7-2 with TRBJ1-3; D is unresolved. The V and J ends lost 1 base and 0 bases respectively, with 10 bases between them. The CDR3 sequence is 16 residues long. Germline V lookup: CDR1 SGHTA, CDR2 FQGNSA.

This chain connects TRBV7-2 to TRBJ1-2, with 7 bases that match TRBD1. CDR1 and CDR2 (germline): SGHTA, FQGNSA. This CDR3 region has 15 residues. Trimming at V came to 5 bases and at J to 3 bases, leaving 9 bases not matched to a gene. For the CDR3, the DNA is TGTGCCAGCAGCCCGGTGACAGGGTCAGACTATGGCTACACCTTC. It is translated as CASSPVTGSDYGYTF.

This chain uses TRBV5-1 with TRBJ2-5, with D tentatively TRBD1 (6 bases). The V end was cut by 1 base, the J end by 7 bases, with 17 bases between. The V gene's germline CDR1 is SGHRS and CDR2 YFSETQ. The CDR3 length is 15 residues. Written as DNA, the CDR3 is TGCGCCAGCAGCTTGACGCCGGGACAAGTGGGGACCCAGTACTTC. It yields the protein CASSLTPGQVGTQYF.

The chain employs TRBV29-1 and TRBJ2-7; 7 nucleotides agree with TRBD2. Germline V gives CDR1 SQVTM, CDR2 ANQGSEA. Germline trimming cut 4 bases from V and 5 bases from J; bases unmatched to any gene: 11. The CDR3 extends over 14 amino acids. CDR3 amino acids: CSVAGGGSYHEQYF. In nucleotides, the CDR3 is TGCAGCGTTGCCGGGGGAGGGAGTTACCACGAGCAGTACTTC.

This clonotype was detected once. This rearrangement joins TRBV19 to TRBJ2-3; 14 bases match TRBD2. Germline V gene lookup returns CDR1 LNHDA and CDR2 SQIVND (reference sequence). V lost 5 bases to trimming and J lost 6 bases; unmatched junction nucleotides: 7. This CDR3 comprises 16 residues. CDR3 in amino acids: CASSPGLAGEGDTQYF. CDR3 bases: TGTGCCAGTAGTCCGGGACTAGCGGGAGAAGGGGATACGCAGTATTTT.

Of note for this clonotype: With a much larger clone just one base away, this may be a read error. The J gene is TRBJ2-1, the V gene TRBV7-2; 8 bases are shared with TRBD2. The J call may be wrong; the DNA end is better matched by TRBJ2-7. This CDR3 contains 16 residues. Germline lookup yields CDR1 SGHTA and CDR2 FQGNSA. The CDR3 here is CASSSEPSGPYNEQYF. CDR3 DNA: TGTGCCAGCAGCTCCGAGCCTAGCGGGCCATACAATGAGCAGTACTTC.

The V call is TRBV6-2 or TRBV6-3, the J call TRBJ2-5, with D possibly matching TRBD1 (6 bases). Germline lookup yields CDR1 MNHEY and CDR2 SVGEGT. The V and J ends lost 2 bases and 3 bases respectively, with 16 bases between them. This CDR3 has 16 residues. The CDR3 nucleotides are TGTGCCAGCAGTTACCCCCTACAGGGTTGGGAAGAGACCCAGTACTTC. Encoded protein: CASSYPLQGWEETQYF.

A few counts support this clonotype. The J gene is TRBJ1-1, the V gene TRBV7-2, with 11 nucleotides matching TRBD1. Trimming removed 5 bases from V and 5 bases from J; junction bases left unmatched: 10. CDR1 is SGHTA, CDR2 FQGNSA, per germline. The CDR3 totals 16 residues. CDR3 in DNA: TGTGCCAGCAGCACCGGACAGGGGGCGCCCGGGACTGAAGCTTTCTTT. Amino acid sequence: CASSTGQGAPGTEAFF.

This clonotype was picked up a small number of times. The V and J genes are TRBV7-2 and TRBJ2-7, with D hard to call. The V gene lost 7 bases and the J gene lost 7 bases, with 8 bases spanning the gap. The CDR3 consists of 10 residues. CDR1 and CDR2 from the germline V gene are SGHTA and FQGNSA. CDR3 bases: TGTGCCAGCACCCCGAGGGAGCAGTACGTC. Translated, it gives CASTPREQYV.

The chain is built from TRBV6-2 or TRBV6-3 and TRBJ2-4; possibly TRBD1 for D (5 bases). Germline V lookup: CDR1 MNHEY, CDR2 SVGEGT. This CDR3 is 11 amino acids long. Trimming removed 6 bases at V and 8 bases at J, with 8 bases between. The CDR3, as DNA: TGTGCCAGCAGAAAGACAGACATTCAGTACTTC. Protein: CASRKTDIQYF.